This T cell receptor beta chain derives from a study of early T cells in non-severe SARS-CoV-2 infection. In the study overall: Sequencing used unsorted whole-blood bulk RNA, so chains lack pairing.

The protocol attached unique molecular identifiers to individual cDNA molecules. From the 5' RACE reads, TCRdb called clonotypes with MiXCR, one entry per CDR3 protein. In the table there are 35,000 to 45,000 distinct CDR3 sequences, less than 8% of which are singletons. Trimming shortened V by 5 bases and J by 7 bases, and 12 bases separated the two germline ends. This CDR3 is 13 amino acids long. Germline-derived CDR1 and CDR2 are SGHTA and FQGNSA. The receptor was isolated from an adult who was a healthcare worker with PCR-confirmed SARS-CoV-2 infection or an uninfected control (not recorded which). The rearrangement joins TRBV7-2 to TRBJ1-5; D possibly corresponds to TRBD1 (5 bases). The specimen comprised whole blood, sampled at baseline. The CDR3 DNA sequence: TGTGCCAGCAGCACAGGATTGAGCCAGCCCCAGCATTTT. It codes for CASSTGLSQPQHF.